These 29 T cell receptor beta chains originate from one sample sequenced in a study of shared clonotypes between healthy human individuals. As defined, naive CD8 cells were CD45RO-negative and positively selected for CCR7, with terminally differentiated effector memory CD45RA+ cells excluded. Sequencing used immunoSEQ multiplex PCR; TCRdb keeps in-frame clones, though not all of them. Here the sample spans about 2 million clones, less than 95% being singletons. The sequencing input was naive CD8+ T cells sorted from blood. These TCRs come from a man between 18 and 29 years old in good health.

The V call is TRBV6-5, the J call TRBJ2-7; TRBD2 might be the D (5 bases). The J call may be incorrect, as the DNA end agrees better with TRBJ2-1. In germline, CDR1 is MNHEY, CDR2 SVGAGI. CDR3 length: 10 amino acids. CDR3 sequence (DNA): TGTGCCAGGCTAGCCCATGAGCAGTTCTTC. This encodes CARLAHEQFF.

V usage is TRBV15 and J usage is TRBJ2-3; no firm D call. Germline CDR1 reads LNHNV; CDR2 reads YYDKDF (reference sequence). This CDR3 is built from 15 residues. V shed 5 bases and J shed 3 bases, with 15 bases lying between them. The chain's CDR3 is CATSAPGPRTDTQYF. For the CDR3, the DNA is TGTGCCACCAGCGCACCGGGCCCTAGGACAGATACGCAGTATTTT.

The chain couples TRBV7-8 to TRBJ1-1; TRBD1 aligns across 7 bases. The CDR3 has 14 amino acids. Germline values: CDR1 SGHVS, CDR2 FQNEAQ. Trimming took 4 bases from V and 1 from J; bases not matched to a gene: 3. The CDR3 sequence: CASSSHRGNTEAFF. DNA of the CDR3: TGTGCCAGCAGCTCCCACAGGGGGAACACTGAAGCTTTCTTT.

CDR3 sequence (DNA): TGTGCCAGCAGCCCTCAGGGGCCAGGGGCAGATCGGCATGAGCAGTTCTTC. It translates to CASSPQGPGADRHEQFF. The chain is built from TRBV7-9 and TRBJ2-1, with D perhaps TRBD1 (6 bases). CDR3 length equals 17 residues. Germline CDR1 is SEHNR and CDR2 is FQNEAQ (reference sequence). V was clipped by 5 bases and J by 8 bases, with 25 bases between them.

This clone was recorded only once. The CDR3 DNA is TGTGCCAGCAGTTCCCGGGACGCCGGAGACACAGATACGCAGTATTTT. It codes for CASSSRDAGDTDTQYF. This sequence joins TRBV27 and TRBJ2-3; D assignment may be TRBD1 or TRBD2 (5 bases each). The CDR3 length is 16 residues. In germline, CDR1 is MNHEY, CDR2 SMNVEV (reference sequence). V was cut by 4 bases and J by 2 bases, with 16 bases left in between.

V gene TRBV29-1 combines with J gene TRBJ2-5, with no clear D. V was shortened by 4 bases and J by 2 bases, with 11 bases between the two germline ends. There are 13 residues in the CDR3. Per germline, CDR1 SQVTM and CDR2 ANQGSEA. In DNA form, the CDR3 reads TGCAGCGTTGGGATCGCAGTTCAAGAGACCCAGTACTTC. It yields the protein CSVGIAVQETQYF.

The chain uses TRBV19 and TRBJ2-7, with a possible D match to TRBD1 (5 bases). The CDR3 sequence is 13 residues long. In germline, CDR1 is LNHDA, CDR2 SQIVND (reference sequence). The V gene lost 5 bases and the J gene lost 3 bases, with 11 bases spanning the gap. CDR3 sequence: CASSQDTHYEQYF. The DNA of the CDR3 is TGTGCCAGTAGTCAGGACACCCACTACGAGCAGTACTTC.

The chain joins TRBV5-8 to TRBJ1-1, with D uncertain. The germline V and J ends were trimmed by 4 bases and 0 bases, with 7 bases remaining between them. The V gene's germline CDR1 is SGHTS and CDR2 YDEGEE. The CDR3 is made up of 13 amino acids. This CDR3 is CASSHEVNTEAFF. In DNA form, the CDR3 reads TGTGCCAGCAGCCACGAAGTGAACACTGAAGCTTTCTTT.

J is TRBJ2-7 and V is TRBV5-1; 11 positions agree with TRBD2. CDR3 length equals 15 residues. V shed 0 bases, J shed 6 bases, and the junction held 5 bases outside the gene matches. Looked up from germline, CDR1 is SGHRS and CDR2 is YFSETQ. The CDR3 reads CASSLVTSGNGEQYF. The CDR3 nucleotides are TGCGCCAGCAGCTTGGTGACTAGCGGGAATGGCGAGCAGTACTTC. The full variable domain, with the rest looked up from reference TRBV5-1 and TRBJ2-7, is KAGVTQTPRYLIKTRGQQVTLSCSPISGHRSVSWYQQTPGQGLQFLFEYFSETQRNKGNFPGRFSGRQFSNSRSEMNVSTLELGDSALYLCASSLVTSGNGEQYFGPGTRLTVT.

This rearrangement joins TRBV5-1 to TRBJ2-2; D may correspond to TRBD1 or TRBD2 (5 bases each). Germline loops: CDR1 SGHRS, CDR2 YFSETQ. Trimming stripped 2 bases from V and 4 bases from J, with 9 bases between. The CDR3 extends over 14 amino acids. This chain's CDR3 is CASSFSGTTGELFF. The CDR3, as DNA: TGCGCCAGCAGCTTTTCGGGGACCACCGGGGAGCTGTTTTTT.

With regard to this clone: This CDR3 is also generated by other DNA sequences in the sample. The J gene is TRBJ1-1, the V gene TRBV5-4; D unclear. With 0 bases removed from V and 6 bases from J, the gap between germline ends came to 9 bases. The CDR3 is 13 amino acids. Germline-derived CDR1 and CDR2 are SGHNT and YYREEE (reference sequence). The CDR3 bases are TGTGCCAGCAGCTTGGGGGGAGGCGCTGAAGCTTTCTTT. This translates into CASSLGGGAEAFF.

The genes are TRBV11-2 and TRBJ2-7; 8 bases line up with TRBD2. The germline gives CDR1 SGHAT, CDR2 FQNNGV. After removal of 0 bases from V and 7 bases from J, the junction contained 5 bases not matched to a gene. The CDR3 has 14 amino acids. In DNA, the CDR3 is TGTGCCAGCAGCTTAGACCCAGCGGGAGTTGAGCAGTACTTC. Translation gives CASSLDPAGVEQYF.

This clone was seen a single time. The chain is built from TRBV11-2 and TRBJ1-2, with 7 bases lining up with TRBD1. V shed 1 base, J shed 5 bases, and the junction held 7 bases outside the gene matches. The CDR3 runs 15 residues. Germline V gene sequence: CDR1 SGHAT, CDR2 FQNNGV. Written as DNA, the CDR3 is TGTGCCAGCAGCTTAGGGGTAGGGGGCTTGTATGGCTACACCTTC. Translation: CASSLGVGGLYGYTF.

The chain combines TRBV2 with TRBJ2-1; maybe TRBD2 (5 bases). Trimming left V 0 bases short and J 8 bases short, with 11 bases between. This CDR3 comprises 14 residues. Per the germline V gene, CDR1 is SNHLY and CDR2 is FYNNEI. The CDR3 sequence: CASSEAGERDEQFF. The DNA for the CDR3 is TGTGCCAGCAGTGAAGCGGGAGAAAGGGATGAGCAGTTCTTC.

This clone was observed once. Different DNA sequences within this sample yield the same CDR3. The genes are TRBV11-2 and TRBJ2-7; D possibly corresponds to TRBD1 (6 bases). Germline V CDR1 and CDR2: SGHAT, FQNNGV. This CDR3 region has 14 residues. The V end lost 0 bases, the J end lost 4 bases, and 10 bases lay between the germline ends. The CDR3 coding sequence is TGTGCCAGCAGCTTAGACAGGGGCCCATACGAGCAGTACTTC. Amino acids: CASSLDRGPYEQYF.

The chain links TRBV28 to TRBJ2-1, with 12 bases fitting TRBD1. Germline CDR1 is MDHEN and CDR2 is SYDVKM. Losses at the gene ends were 3 bases for V and 8 bases for J; bases not matched to a gene: 8. This CDR3 is built from 16 residues. The CDR3 sequence is CASSLLAGTGGDEQFF. The CDR3 DNA follows: TGTGCCAGCAGTTTGCTCGCCGGGACAGGGGGCGATGAGCAGTTCTTC.

V usage is TRBV28 and J usage is TRBJ2-7; 8 bases agree with TRBD2. After removal of 5 bases from V and 6 bases from J, the junction contained 6 bases not matched to a gene. The CDR3 consists of 13 residues. Germline V CDR1 and CDR2: MDHEN, SYDVKM. In DNA form, the CDR3 reads TGTGCCAGCAGTCCCGGGGGGGCTTCCGAGCAGTACTTC. Its protein is CASSPGGASEQYF.

Concerning this clone itself: The identical CDR3 is also encoded by other nucleotide sequences in the sample. This chain links TRBV5-6 with TRBJ2-7; no clear D gene. V shed 3 bases and J shed 1 base, with 5 bases lying between them. The CDR3 covers 12 residues. The germline V gene has CDR1 SGHDT and CDR2 YYEEEE. The CDR3 nucleotides are TGTGCCAGCAGCTCTCAATCCTACGAGCAGTACTTC. Its protein is CASSSQSYEQYF.

The CDR3 sequence is CASKILGTGNTIYF. CDR3 DNA: TGTGCCAGCAAAATCCTGGGGACTGGAAACACCATATATTTT. The rearrangement joins TRBV6-1 to TRBJ1-3, with no clear D. V lost 7 bases, J lost 2 bases, and 12 bases lay in between. Germline V lookup: CDR1 MNHNS, CDR2 SASEGT. This CDR3 region has 14 residues.

The chain carries TRBV27 and TRBJ1-6; the D gene is possibly TRBD1 (5 bases). CDR3 length: 20 residues. The germline gives CDR1 MNHEY, CDR2 SMNVEV (reference sequence). V lost 8 bases to trimming and J lost 7 bases, with 33 bases between them. The CDR3 DNA is TGTGCCAGCGGATACCTAACCCCCAGCGGGGGTTTAGCCCCCAATTCACCCCTCCACTTT. Translating it yields CASGYLTPSGGLAPNSPLHF.

The chain joins TRBV5-1 to TRBJ2-7, with D perhaps assigned TRBD1 or TRBD2 (5 bases each). The CDR3 is 14 amino acids. Germline V CDR1 and CDR2: SGHRS, YFSETQ. The ends were cut back, 7 bases at V and 3 bases at J, with 17 bases in the middle. The DNA for the CDR3 is TGCGCCAGCCGCTATTGGGGGAACAGCTACGAGCAGTACTTC. Translated: CASRYWGNSYEQYF.

This chain connects TRBV4-1 to TRBJ1-1; D remains ambiguous. Germline CDR1 and CDR2: MGHRA and YSYEKL. V was cut by 3 bases and J by 0 bases, with 8 bases left in between. The CDR3 sequence is 14 residues long. CDR3 nucleotide sequence: TGCGCCAGCAGCCACCCCGTTTTGAACACTGAAGCTTTCTTT. This sequence encodes CASSHPVLNTEAFF.

This chain links TRBV4-1 with TRBJ1-1; D is uncertain. Germline assignment: CDR1 MGHRA and CDR2 YSYEKL. V shed 1 base and J shed 2 bases, with 11 bases lying between them. The CDR3 extends over 15 amino acids. CDR3 protein: CASSQVAEVNTEAFF. The CDR3 region has the DNA TGCGCCAGCAGCCAAGTGGCAGAAGTAAACACTGAAGCTTTCTTT.

The V call is TRBV27, the J call TRBJ2-7, with 7 positions matching TRBD1. Trimming cost V 6 bases and J 2 bases; bases outside gene matches: 7. The CDR3 is made up of 14 amino acids. Germline values: CDR1 MNHEY, CDR2 SMNVEV (reference sequence). The CDR3 reads CASRDTGAPYEQYF. In DNA, the CDR3 is TGTGCCAGCAGGGACACAGGGGCCCCCTACGAGCAGTACTTC.

This clone was seen just once. V gene TRBV2 combines with J gene TRBJ2-7; possible D gene TRBD2, 6 bases. This CDR3 region has 14 residues. The germline V and J ends were trimmed by 3 bases and 5 bases, with 14 bases remaining between them. Germline loops: CDR1 SNHLY, CDR2 FYNNEI. The CDR3 DNA sequence: TGTGCCAGCAGTGATTGGGGGGAAAGGGACGAGCAGTACTTC. Translation gives CASSDWGERDEQYF.

The chain joins TRBV5-8 to TRBJ2-7; 9 nucleotides align to TRBD1. Germline V gives CDR1 SGHTS, CDR2 YDEGEE. V was clipped by 3 bases and J by 2 bases; unmatched bases: 3. The CDR3 loop spans 14 amino acids. This CDR3 reads CASSSDRGTYEQYF. The CDR3 region has the DNA TGTGCCAGCAGCTCTGACAGGGGGACCTACGAGCAGTACTTC.

This clone was observed a single time. The chain is built from TRBV4-3 and TRBJ2-2; the match to TRBD2 covers 7 bases. V shed 4 bases, J shed 7 bases, and the junction held 9 bases outside the gene matches. CDR3 size: 15 residues. CDR1 is LGHNA and CDR2 is YSLEER in the germline V gene. The CDR3 protein is CASSPGTTVLGELFF. The CDR3 region has the DNA TGCGCCAGCAGCCCCGGGACTACCGTCCTCGGGGAGCTGTTTTTT.

The chain carries TRBV28 and TRBJ2-3; 13 positions agree with TRBD2. V shed 10 bases, J shed 2 bases, and the junction held 3 bases outside the gene matches. Per germline, CDR1 MDHEN and CDR2 SYDVKM. CDR3 length: 14 residues. CDR3 protein: CATGLAGDTDTQYF. CDR3 in DNA: TGTGCCACAGGACTAGCGGGGGACACAGATACGCAGTATTTT.

V and J are TRBV7-2 and TRBJ1-2; maybe TRBD1 (6 bases). V was cut by 4 bases and J by 1 base, with 16 bases left in between. This CDR3 is 16 amino acids long. CDR1 and CDR2 (germline): SGHTA, FQGNSA. CDR3 sequence (DNA): TGTGCCAGCAGCTCTAGGGGGTGGGATAGTAACTATGGCTACACCTTC. Translated: CASSSRGWDSNYGYTF. Combining the CDR3 with reference TRBV7-2 and TRBJ1-2 gives the whole variable domain GAGVSQSPSNKVTEKGKDVELRCDPISGHTALYWYRQSLGQGLEFLIYFQGNSAPDKSGLPSDRFSAERTGGSVSTLTIQRTQQEDSAVYLCASSSRGWDSNYGYTFGSGTRLTVV.